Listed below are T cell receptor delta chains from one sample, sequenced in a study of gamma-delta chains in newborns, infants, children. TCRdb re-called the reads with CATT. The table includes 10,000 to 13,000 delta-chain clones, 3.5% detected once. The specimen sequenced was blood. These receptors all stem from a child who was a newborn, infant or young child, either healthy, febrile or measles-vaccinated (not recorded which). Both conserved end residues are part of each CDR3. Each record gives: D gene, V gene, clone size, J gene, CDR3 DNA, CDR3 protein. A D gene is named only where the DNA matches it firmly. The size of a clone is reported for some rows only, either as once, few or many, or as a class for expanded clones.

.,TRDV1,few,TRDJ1,TGTGCTCTTGGGGAAAGGGTAGCGGGGATTCTGTACACCGATAAACTCATCTTT,CALGERVAGILYTDKLIF
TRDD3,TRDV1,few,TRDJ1,TGTGCTCTTGGGAAGGGGGGTGGCCCTACGAAAGGCTGGGGGATCCACCGTCGGACCGATAAACTCATCTTT,CALGKGGGPTKGWGIHRRTDKLIF
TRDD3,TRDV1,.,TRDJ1,TGTGCTCTTGGGGACGGTAGCTTTTGGGGGATAAACCACACCGATAAACTCATCTTT,CALGDGSFWGINHTDKLIF
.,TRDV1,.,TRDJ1,TGTGCTCTTGGGGAACCCTCAAAAAGCCCCCGGTACACCGATAAACTCATCTTT,CALGEPSKSPRYTDKLIF
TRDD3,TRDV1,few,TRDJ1,TGCGCTCTTGGGGAACTGGGGCTACCGGGGGACCGCCAATTGTTGTACACCGATAAACTCATCTTT,CALGELGLPGDRQLLYTDKLIF
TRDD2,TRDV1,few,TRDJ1,TGTGCTCTTGGGGAACCAAGGCCTTCCTACGTCGGTACCGATAAACTCATCTTT,CALGEPRPSYVGTDKLIF
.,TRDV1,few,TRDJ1,TGTGCTCTTGGGGAACTTCCCCTCCTAACTACCCTGGGGTTTGGTAAACTCATCTTT,CALGELPLLTTLGFGKLIF
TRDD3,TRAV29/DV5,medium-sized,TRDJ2,TGTGCAGCCTCGAGGAGAGTTCGCCTCCGTGGGGGATACGCAGCACAACTCTTCTTT,CAASRRVRLRGGYAAQLFF
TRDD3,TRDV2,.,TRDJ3,TGTGCCTGTGCCCATACTGGGGGATACTGGGACACCCGACAGATGTTTTTC,CACAHTGGYWDTRQMFF
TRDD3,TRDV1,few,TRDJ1,TGTGCTCTTGGGGTATACTGGGGGACCCCGGGGGCCGATAAACTCATCTTT,CALGVYWGTPGADKLIF
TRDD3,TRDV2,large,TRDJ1,TGTGCCTGTGATAACGTCGAGGGATACAAGAACACCGATAAACTCATCTTT,CACDNVEGYKNTDKLIF
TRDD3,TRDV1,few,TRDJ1,TGTGCTCTTGGGGAACTAGTCAAAAAAGATTCCGGGGGGGATCGGACCTACACCGATAAACTCATCTTT,CALGELVKKDSGGDRTYTDKLIF
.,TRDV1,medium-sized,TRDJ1,TGTGCTCTTGATTTCCCGGGGGACCGCCCCGATAAACTCATCTTT,CALDFPGDRPDKLIF
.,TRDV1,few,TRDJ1,TGTGCTCTTGGGGAACTCAATACCTCCCCGCGCAAACTCATCTTT,CALGELNTSPRKLIF
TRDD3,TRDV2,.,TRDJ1,TGTGCCTGTGACAACGTGGGGGATACCCCCGATAAACTCATCTTC,CACDNVGDTPDKLIF
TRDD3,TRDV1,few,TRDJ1,TGTGCTCTTGGGGAACTAGACTCCTACGCCGCACTGGGGGATAGGAACACCGATAAACTCATCTTT,CALGELDSYAALGDRNTDKLIF
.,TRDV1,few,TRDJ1,TGTGCTCTTGGGGAACGGGATCTTCCTCCCCTAGGATGGGGCACCGATAAACTCATCTTT,CALGERDLPPLGWGTDKLIF
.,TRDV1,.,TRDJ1,TGTGCTCTTGGGGACCTAGGCCTTCCTACGACTGGGGGAATCTTATCCGATAAACTCATCTTT,CALGDLGLPTTGGILSDKLIF
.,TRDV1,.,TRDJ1,TGTGCTCTTGGGGGAAGAGGTGGGGGTCACCTGTTCGTTCGGTACACCGATAAACTCATCTTT,CALGGRGGGHLFVRYTDKLIF
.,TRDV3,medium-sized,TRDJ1,TGTGCCTTTACCGGCTCAGACTTTCACACCGATAAACTCATCTTT,CAFTGSDFHTDKLIF
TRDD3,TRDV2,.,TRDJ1,TGTGCCTGTTCTCCCCTACTGGGGGGGGGCGATAAACTCATCTTT,CACSPLLGGGDKLIF
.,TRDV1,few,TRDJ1,TGTGCTCTTGGGGAACTAGGGCTTGTTGAAAGATACTACGCCACGACTGGAGACACCGATAAACTCATCTTT,CALGELGLVERYYATTGDTDKLIF
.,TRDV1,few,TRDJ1,TGTGCTCTTGGGGGACCTCGCCGTATGTCCGGTACTCCAAACACCGATAAACTCATCTTT,CALGGPRRMSGTPNTDKLIF
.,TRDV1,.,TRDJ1,.,CALGEPIFLFSFVGTEGLIF
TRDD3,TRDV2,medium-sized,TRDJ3,TGTGCCTGTGACTCACCTGGTGGTGGGGGATCCGTAAGCTCCTGGGACACCCGACAGATGTTTTTC,CACDSPGGGGSVSSWDTRQMFF
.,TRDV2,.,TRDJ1,TGTGCCTGTGACACTGTAGATTCTGGGGAGAGGTACACCGATAAACTCATCTTT,CACDTVDSGERYTDKLIF
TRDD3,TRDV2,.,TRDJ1,TGTGCCTGTGACACTCTCCGGGGTATACTGGGGGATACGACCGAGGCCGATAAACTCATCTTT,CACDTLRGILGDTTEADKLIF
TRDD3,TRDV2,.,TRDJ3,TGTGCCTGTGACACTGGGGGATTCAGCTCCTGGGACACCCGACAGATGTTTTTC,CACDTGGFSSWDTRQMFF
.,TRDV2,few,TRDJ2,TGTGCCTGTGACACCATGATAGGGTCAGCACAACTCTTCTTT,CACDTMIGSAQLFF
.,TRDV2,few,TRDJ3,TGTGCCTGTGACACCCGGGGTTCAGAGAGCTCCTGGGACACCCGACAGATGTTTTTC,CACDTRGSESSWDTRQMFF
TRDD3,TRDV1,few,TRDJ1,TGTGCTCTTGGGGACCCGAGGGGTACTGGGGGATACGCGTGCACCGATAAACTCATCTTT,CALGDPRGTGGYACTDKLIF
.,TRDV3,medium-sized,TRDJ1,TGTGCCTTTGGGGGACCTCCCGGGGGCTACACCGATAAACTCATCTTT,CAFGGPPGGYTDKLIF
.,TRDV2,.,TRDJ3,TGTGCCTGTGACACCGCGGGGGGCTCCTGGGACACCCGACAGATTTTTTTC,CACDTAGGSWDTRQIFF
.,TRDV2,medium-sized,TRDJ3,TGTGCCTGTGACACCGTAGGGCTGAGCTCCTGGGACACCCGACAGATGTTTTTC,CACDTVGLSSWDTRQMFF
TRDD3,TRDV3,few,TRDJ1,TGTGCCATGTTTGACTCCACTGGGGGATACGGACGTCCAGCCGATAAACTCATCTTT,CAMFDSTGGYGRPADKLIF
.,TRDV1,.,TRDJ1,TGTGCTCTTGGGGGGAGCCGGTCTGATAAACTCATCTTT,CALGGSRSDKLIF
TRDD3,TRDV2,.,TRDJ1,TGTGCCTGTGACACCGGGGGATACTGTACCGATAAACTCATCTTT,CACDTGGYCTDKLIF
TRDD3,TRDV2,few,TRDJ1,TGTGCCTGTGACCCACTGGGGGATCTCACCGATAAACTCATCTTT,CACDPLGDLTDKLIF